The clone carrying this TCR beta chain was recorded at least ten times. What it recognizes is unknown. This specimen comes from a study of tumor and adjacent non-tumor tissue in lung cancer. Study in general: Each sample yielded 3.5 million to 4.5 million productive TCRbeta reads on average.

This CDR3 is 14 amino acids long. With 1 base clipped from V and 6 bases from J, the junction kept 6 bases outside the gene matches. Germline V gene data show CDR1 as SQVTM and CDR2 as ANQGSEA. The library came from three nested PCR rounds adapted from ARM-PCR protocols. In TCRdb, the multiplex PCR reads were re-called with MiXCR into one record per CDR3 protein. The sample lists some 100,000 distinct CDR3 sequences, around 57% occurring once. RNA was extracted from bulk tissue without any cell sorting. Distant lung tissue was collected more than 3 cm away from the tumor edge. Chemotherapy-naive patients with new lung cancer underwent thoracic surgery in China, August–late 2014. Findings and limits, study-wide: Top 100 clones took a larger repertoire share in normal lung.

This receptor was taken from a man aged 55 to 70 with non-small cell lung cancer. The specimen was distant non-tumor lung tissue. V gene TRBV29-1 combines with J gene TRBJ1-1; 9 bases are shared with TRBD1. The CDR3 protein is CSVEGTGVVAEAFF. Written as DNA, the CDR3 is TGCAGCGTTGAAGGGACAGGGGTAGTTGCTGAAGCTTTCTTT.